The sequence of this T cell receptor (beta chain) was determined in a study of blood T cell repertoires in COVID-19. Profiling relied on immunoSEQ multiplex PCR, and the TCRdb table lists in-frame clones only, not all of them. Seen here are under 300,000 clones, around 88% observed once, and the top ten hold roughly 14%. This CDR3 is 13 amino acids long. V was clipped by 7 bases and J by 4 bases, with 11 bases between them. In germline, CDR1 is KGHSH, CDR2 LQKENI. The Seattle site enrolled patients during active infection and followed them longitudinally. Sequenced sample: peripheral blood. J is TRBJ2-1 and V is TRBV18; D perhaps matches TRBD1 (6 bases). The TCR sequence derives from a woman in her seventies with COVID-19, enrolled during active disease. The CDR3 protein is CASLETGYNEQFF. The CDR3 DNA follows: TGTGCCAGCTTAGAGACAGGATACAATGAGCAGTTCTTC.